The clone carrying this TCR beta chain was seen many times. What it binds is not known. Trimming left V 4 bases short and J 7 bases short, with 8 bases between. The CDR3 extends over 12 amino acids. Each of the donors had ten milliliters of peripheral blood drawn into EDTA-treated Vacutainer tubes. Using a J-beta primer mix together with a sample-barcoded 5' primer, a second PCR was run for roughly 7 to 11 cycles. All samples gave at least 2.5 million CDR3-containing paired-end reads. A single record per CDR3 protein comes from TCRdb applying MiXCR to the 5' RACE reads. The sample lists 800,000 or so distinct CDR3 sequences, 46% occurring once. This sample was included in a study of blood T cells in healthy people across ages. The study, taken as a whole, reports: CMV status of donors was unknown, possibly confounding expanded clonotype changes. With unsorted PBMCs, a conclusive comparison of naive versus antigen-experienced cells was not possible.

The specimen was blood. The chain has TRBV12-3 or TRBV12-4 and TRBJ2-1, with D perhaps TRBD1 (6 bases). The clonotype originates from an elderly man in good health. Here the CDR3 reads CASSSRGNEQFF. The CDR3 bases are TGTGCCAGCAGTTCCAGGGGAAATGAGCAGTTCTTC.